These T cell receptor beta chains were read from a single sample in a study of OX40 agonist ivuxolimab in advanced cancers. Some clones are missing from TCRdb's copy, which holds only in-frame ones; the method was immunoSEQ multiplex PCR. The sample holds around 50,000 clones; over 70% are singletons and the top ten take over 3%. The source was CD4+ or CD8+ T cells sorted from blood, collected in a trial of the OX40 agonist ivuxolimab. These receptors originate from an adult with an advanced solid tumor such as melanoma, head and neck, liver or kidney cancer. The CDR3 runs from the conserved cysteine through the conserved F or W. The D gene is left open where the match is weak. A clone size is listed for some rows: how often the clone was seen (once, few, many), or a class if it is expanded.

D gene,clone size,J gene,V gene,CDR3 protein,CDR3 DNA
-,medium-sized,TRBJ2-5,TRBV9,CASSDGDRDIETQYF,TGTGCCAGCAGCGATGGGGACCGGGACATAGAGACCCAGTACTTC
TRBD2,once,TRBJ2-5,TRBV10-2,CASSEHGSGLETQYF,TGCGCCAGCAGTGAGCACGGTAGCGGGTTAGAGACCCAGTACTTC
TRBD2,-,TRBJ2-5,TRBV5-6,CASTAGLERETQYF,TGTGCCAGCACGGCGGGACTAGAGCGGGAGACCCAGTACTTC
TRBD1,-,TRBJ1-1,TRBV10-3,CAISRTGGMNTEAFF,TGTGCCATCAGCAGGACAGGGGGTATGAACACTGAAGCTTTCTTT
-,-,TRBJ2-7,TRBV5-1,CASSFQGYEQYF,TGCGCCAGCAGCTTCCAGGGATACGAGCAGTACTTC
-,-,TRBJ1-1,TRBV19,CASTQRGYTEAFF,TGTGCCAGTACCCAGAGGGGGTACACTGAAGCTTTCTTT
-,-,TRBJ2-7,TRBV5-1,CASKGSYEQYF,TGCGCCAGCAAAGGTTCCTACGAGCAGTACTTC
TRBD2,-,TRBJ2-1,TRBV7-3,CASSSALTSGTNEQFF,TGTGCCAGCAGCTCCGCCCTGACTAGCGGGACCAATGAGCAGTTCTTC
TRBD2,-,TRBJ2-5,TRBV7-7,CASSLAGRAEETQYF,TGTGCTAGCAGCTTAGCGGGACGGGCGGAAGAGACCCAGTACTTC
TRBD1,-,TRBJ1-2,TRBV30,CAWTFQDRGLITF,TGTGCCTGGACTTTCCAGGACAGGGGGCTAATTACCTTC
TRBD2,-,TRBJ2-3,TRBV29-1,CSVETSGRDTDTQYF,TGCAGCGTTGAAACTAGCGGGAGGGACACAGATACGCAGTATTTT
TRBD2,-,TRBJ2-5,TRBV7-2,CASSLTSGREETQYF,TGTGCCAGCAGCTTAACTAGCGGGAGGGAAGAGACCCAGTACTTC
-,-,TRBJ2-6,TRBV28,CASSSGLGANVLTF,TGTGCCAGCAGTTCGGGACTTGGGGCCAACGTCCTGACTTTC
-,-,TRBJ1-5,TRBV18,CASSPGWGGNSNQPQHF,TGTGCCAGCTCACCAGGTTGGGGGGGAAATAGCAATCAGCCCCAGCATTTT
-,-,TRBJ1-2,TRBV28,CASSPGQIYGYTF,TGTGCCAGCAGTCCCGGACAGATCTATGGCTACACCTTC
-,-,TRBJ1-3,TRBV6-5,CASSYTQGNTIYF,TGTGCCAGCAGTTACACACAAGGAAACACCATATATTTT
-,once,TRBJ1-1,TRBV4-1,CASSQLGGTQAFF,TGCGCCAGCAGCCAACTAGGAGGGACGCAAGCTTTCTTT
-,once,TRBJ2-1,TRBV18,CASSPGDYNEQFF,TGTGCCAGCTCACCAGGGGATTACAATGAGCAGTTCTTC
-,-,TRBJ1-2,TRBV9,CASSRQGANYGYTF,TGTGCCAGCAGCCGCCAAGGGGCAAATTATGGCTACACCTTC
TRBD2,-,TRBJ2-1,TRBV10-3,CAISQSSGNYEQFF,TGTGCCATCAGTCAGAGTAGCGGGAACTATGAGCAGTTCTTC
-,-,TRBJ1-2,TRBV18,CASSLQGRDYGYTF,TGTGCCAGCTCACTCCAGGGGCGTGACTATGGCTACACCTTC
-,-,TRBJ2-3,TRBV9,CASSAQSNSSSTDTQYF,TGTGCCAGCAGCGCCCAATCCAACTCATCTAGCACAGATACGCAGTATTTT
TRBD2,-,TRBJ2-2,TRBV5-1,CASSFRTSGRAGRTGELFF,TGCGCCAGCAGCTTCAGGACTAGCGGGAGGGCGGGGAGAACCGGGGAGCTGTTTTTT
TRBD1,-,TRBJ2-2,TRBV28,CASSPGTGPTGELFF,TGTGCCAGCAGTCCGGGGACAGGTCCCACCGGGGAGCTGTTTTTT
-,-,TRBJ1-2,TRBV7-9,CASSLGDWGYTF,TGTGCCAGCAGCTTAGGTGATTGGGGCTACACCTTC
-,-,TRBJ1-2,TRBV11-2,CASSLLQGNYGYTF,TGTGCCAGCAGCTTACTCCAGGGCAACTATGGCTACACCTTC
-,-,TRBJ2-6,TRBV7-9,CASSLSGAWAGANVLTF,TGTGCCAGCAGCTTATCGGGGGCATGGGCTGGGGCCAACGTCCTGACTTTC
TRBD2,-,TRBJ2-1,TRBV11-2,CASSLRLAGGDNEQFF,TGTGCCAGCAGCTTACGACTAGCGGGGGGGGACAATGAGCAGTTCTTC
-,-,TRBJ2-3,TRBV4-3,CASSQDLRPDTQYF,TGCGCCAGCAGCCAAGATCTCCGCCCCGATACGCAGTATTTT
-,-,TRBJ1-5,TRBV6-6,CASSDYSNQPQHF,TGTGCCAGCAGTGATTATAGCAATCAGCCCCAGCATTTT
-,once,TRBJ2-3,TRBV5-1,CASSLLDPGPDTQYF,TGCGCCAGCAGCTTGTTAGACCCGGGCCCAGATACGCAGTATTTT
-,-,TRBJ2-1,TRBV6-5,CASSYSWTQSDGQFF,TGTGCCAGCAGTTACTCCTGGACACAATCGGACGGGCAGTTCTTC
-,-,TRBJ2-1,TRBV7-3,CASSLTATTNEQFF,TGTGCCAGCAGCTTAACGGCGACTACTAATGAGCAGTTCTTC
-,-,TRBJ2-1,TRBV5-1,CASSPLVFNEQFF,TGCGCCAGCAGCCCGCTAGTTTTCAATGAGCAGTTCTTC
TRBD1,-,TRBJ1-1,TRBV18,CASSPSQGAVTEAFF,TGTGCCAGCTCACCTAGTCAGGGGGCCGTCACTGAAGCTTTCTTT
-,-,TRBJ1-1,TRBV6-5,CASSYNKDTEAFF,TGTGCCAGCAGTTACAATAAGGACACTGAAGCTTTCTTT
-,-,TRBJ2-3,TRBV14,CASSQDYGGGRTDTQYF,TGTGCCAGCAGCCAAGATTACGGTGGGGGACGCACAGATACGCAGTATTTT
TRBD2,-,TRBJ2-3,TRBV2,CASSVGSGRASNTQYF,TGTGCCAGCAGTGTGGGTAGCGGGAGGGCCTCGAATACGCAGTATTTT
TRBD1,-,TRBJ1-4,TRBV29-1,CSVGQGGDEKLFF,TGCAGCGTTGGACAGGGGGGGGATGAAAAACTGTTTTTT
-,-,TRBJ1-1,TRBV18,CASSPQSDTEAFF,TGTGCCAGCTCACCGCAGTCAGACACTGAAGCTTTCTTT
TRBD1,-,TRBJ1-2,TRBV7-9,CASSMDTGQGGLNGYTF,TGTGCCAGCAGCATGGACACCGGACAGGGGGGATTGAATGGCTACACCTTC
-,-,TRBJ2-7,TRBV6-1,CASTTGTDTHEQYF,TGTGCCAGCACTACCGGGACCGACACCCACGAGCAGTACTTC
-,-,TRBJ1-1,TRBV4-1,CASSRITGRSPGNTEAFF,TGCGCCAGCAGCCGCATTACAGGGAGGAGCCCTGGGAACACTGAAGCTTTCTTT
-,-,TRBJ2-1,TRBV19,CASSQGNHNEQFF,TGTGCCAGTAGTCAGGGAAATCACAATGAGCAGTTCTTC
TRBD2,-,TRBJ2-7,TRBV9,CASSPTGRENYEQYF,TGTGCCAGCAGCCCCACCGGGCGGGAGAACTACGAGCAGTACTTC
-,-,TRBJ2-7,TRBV7-8,CASSFASSYEQYF,TGTGCCAGCAGCTTTGCTAGCTCCTACGAGCAGTACTTC
-,-,TRBJ1-2,TRBV27,CASSFSPGTHGYTF,TGTGCCAGCAGCTTCTCCCCAGGGACCCATGGCTACACCTTC
-,-,TRBJ1-4,TRBV5-1,CASSPGGLNEKLFF,TGCGCCAGCAGCCCGGGGGGCCTTAATGAAAAACTGTTTTTT
TRBD2,-,TRBJ2-7,TRBV4-3,CASSQGDYTIYEQYF,TGCGCCAGCAGCCAAGGGGACTATACTATCTACGAGCAGTACTTC
-,-,TRBJ1-1,TRBV5-1,CASSLGENTEAFF,TGCGCCAGCAGCTTAGGGGAAAACACTGAAGCTTTCTTT
-,few,TRBJ2-7,TRBV6-5,CASTFSGASYEQYF,TGTGCCAGCACTTTTTCAGGGGCCTCCTACGAGCAGTACTTC
-,-,TRBJ2-1,TRBV6-5,CASSVGSWANEQFF,TGTGCCAGCAGTGTGGGGTCGTGGGCGAATGAGCAGTTCTTC
TRBD2,-,TRBJ2-3,TRBV15,CATSTGLAGFTDTQYF,TGTGCCACCAGCACGGGACTAGCGGGGTTCACAGATACGCAGTATTTT
-,-,TRBJ2-2,TRBV10-1,CASSRGTDTGELFF,TGCGCCAGCAGCAGGGGCACGGACACCGGGGAGCTGTTTTTT